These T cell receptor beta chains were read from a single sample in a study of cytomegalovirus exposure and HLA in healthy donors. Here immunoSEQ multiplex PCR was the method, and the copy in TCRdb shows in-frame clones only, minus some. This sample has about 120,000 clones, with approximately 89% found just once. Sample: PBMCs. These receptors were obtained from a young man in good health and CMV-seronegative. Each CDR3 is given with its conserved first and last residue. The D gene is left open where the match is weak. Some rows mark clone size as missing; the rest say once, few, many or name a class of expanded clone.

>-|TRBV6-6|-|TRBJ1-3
CASSYGNQAPGNTIYF
TGTGCCAGCAGTTACGGTAATCAGGCCCCTGGAAACACCATATATTTT
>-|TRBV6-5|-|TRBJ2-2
CASSYSRVSGELFF
TGTGCCAGCAGTTACTCAAGAGTCTCCGGGGAGCTGTTTTTT
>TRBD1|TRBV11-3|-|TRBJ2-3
CASSAGTGSTDTQYF
TGTGCCAGCAGCGCAGGGACAGGCAGCACAGATACGCAGTATTTT
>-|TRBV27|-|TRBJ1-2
CASSLTQDLYGYTF
TGTGCCAGCAGTTTAACACAGGACCTCTATGGCTACACCTTC
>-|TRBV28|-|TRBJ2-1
CASSPGQRSYNEQFF
TGTGCCAGCAGTCCTGGACAGCGGTCCTACAATGAGCAGTTCTTC
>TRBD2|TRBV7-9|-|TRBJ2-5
CASSPRTSGGARETQYF
TGTGCCAGCAGCCCGCGGACTAGCGGGGGGGCAAGGGAGACCCAGTACTTC
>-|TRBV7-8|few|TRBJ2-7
CASSLDSPYEQYF
TGTGCCAGCAGCCTCGACAGTCCCTACGAGCAGTACTTC
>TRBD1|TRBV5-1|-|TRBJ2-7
CASSFRQGQLSYEQYF
TGCGCCAGCAGCTTCAGACAGGGCCAACTTTCCTACGAGCAGTACTTC
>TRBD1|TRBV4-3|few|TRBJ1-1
CASSQGDRASEAFF
TGCGCCAGCAGCCAAGGGGACAGGGCGAGTGAAGCTTTCTTT
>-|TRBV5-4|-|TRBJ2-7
CASSHPGTRLYEQYF
TGTGCCAGCAGCCACCCTGGGACTCGACTCTACGAGCAGTACTTC
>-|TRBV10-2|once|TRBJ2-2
CASSDRGWTGELFF
TGCGCCAGCAGTGATAGGGGTTGGACCGGGGAGCTGTTTTTT
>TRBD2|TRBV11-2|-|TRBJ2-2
CASSWSAGGVTGELFF
TGTGCCAGCAGCTGGAGCGCGGGGGGAGTCACCGGGGAGCTGTTTTTT
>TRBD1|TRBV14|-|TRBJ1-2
CASSQDRQGYGYTF
TGTGCCAGCAGCCAAGACCGACAGGGCTATGGCTACACCTTC
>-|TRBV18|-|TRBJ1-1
CASSPLSPEAFF
TGTGCCAGCTCACCACTTTCTCCGGAAGCTTTCTTT
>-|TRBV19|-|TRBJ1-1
CASSIAPGGLGTEAFF
TGTGCCAGTAGTATTGCCCCCGGAGGGTTGGGCACTGAAGCTTTCTTT
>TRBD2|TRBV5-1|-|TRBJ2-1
CASSSWTSGGISYNEQFF
TGCGCCAGCAGCTCCTGGACTAGCGGGGGAATCTCCTACAATGAGCAGTTCTTC
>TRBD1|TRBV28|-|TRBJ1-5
CASRESGRGDNQPQHF
TGTGCCAGCCGCGAGTCAGGCAGGGGGGACAATCAGCCCCAGCATTTT
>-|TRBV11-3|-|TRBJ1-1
CASSLDHLGEAFF
TGTGCCAGCAGCTTAGATCATCTAGGTGAAGCTTTCTTT
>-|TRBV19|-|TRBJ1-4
CASSRVTGTNEKLFF
TGTGCCAGTAGTCGGGTGACAGGAACTAATGAAAAACTGTTTTTT
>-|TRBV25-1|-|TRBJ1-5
CASSVLPGWGNQPQHF
TGTGCCAGCAGTGTGCTGCCGGGATGGGGCAATCAGCCCCAGCATTTT
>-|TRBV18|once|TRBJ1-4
CASSPTTGWASTNEKLFF
TGTGCCAGCTCACCAACAACAGGGTGGGCCTCCACTAATGAAAAACTGTTTTTT
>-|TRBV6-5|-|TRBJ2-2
CASSFSARTGELFF
TGTGCCAGCAGTTTCTCCGCCCGGACCGGGGAGCTGTTTTTT